This entry concerns a single T cell receptor beta chain. In the authors' methods: Counts of nucleated cells, estimated from reference gene primer amplification, were obtained. TCRdb's copy holds only in-frame clones and misses some; the assay was immunoSEQ multiplex PCR. V, J and clone size are taken as reported in that table, and D and trimming were inferred from the DNA itself. The sample shows tens of thousands of clones, over 60% of them seen only once. This sample stems from a study of blood T cell repertoires in COVID-19. Study overall: The United States, Italy and Spain provided the acute and convalescent COVID-19 samples.

The germline gives CDR1 SNHLY, CDR2 FYNNEI. The length of the CDR3 is 14 residues. V was clipped by 5 bases and J by 5 bases; unmatched bases: 1. Enrollment of patients from Seattle took place during active infection, with longitudinal follow-up. The chain uses TRBV2 and TRBJ2-5, with 14 bases identical to TRBD2. The sequence came from a man aged 65-85 years with COVID-19, enrolled during active disease. What was sequenced was peripheral blood. The CDR3, as DNA: TGTGCCAGCAGTCGACTAGCGGGAGGGGAGACCCAGTACTTC. Residues: CASSRLAGGETQYF.